A single TCR beta chain is shown here with its context. From germline, CDR1 is GTSNPN and CDR2 SVGIG (reference sequence). V was shortened by 4 bases and J by 6 bases, with 9 bases between the two germline ends. The length of the CDR3 is 12 residues. Sequencing was performed with immunoSEQ multiplex PCR; in TCRdb, only in-frame clones are kept and a portion is missing. Of approximately 110,000 clones listed, 85% to 90% are singletons. The record originates from a study of T cell responses to AZD1222 COVID-19 vaccine. The rearrangement links TRBV30 to TRBJ2-2; D gene uncertain. The source was peripheral blood, collected on day 0 of AZD1222 vaccination. This clonotype originated in an adult in good health. CDR3 DNA: TGTGCCTGGACCGGACGGTCCGGGGAGCTGTTTTTT. Translated: CAWTGRSGELFF.